Below, one TCR beta chain is given with its context. Its antigen is as yet unknown. The source of the sample is a study of T cell repertoires in cytomegalovirus infection. Background on the study: From public TCR beta signatures came an indication of both CMV infection and matching HLA type.

Using its own MiXCR run on the reads, TCRdb lists one record per CDR3 protein. The repertoire holds about 470,000 distinct CDR3 sequences, with about 39% as singletons. Points from the study as a whole: Carriers of CMV plus the relevant HLA were identified by cumulative public TCR beta family frequency. Across the ex vivo response, the dominant clonotypes were HLA-C-restricted CMV-specific TCR beta clonotypes.

The TCR was taken from a human donor in good health (CMV status not recorded). Some clones in this sample may be carry-over from other donors' samples. The sequenced sample was cultured PBMCs, obtained from culture after CMV antigen stimulation.

CDR3: CASSFRDVGNQPQHF. The CDR3 nucleotides are TGTGCCAGCAGTTTTAGGGATGTTGGCAATCAGCCCCAGCATTTT. V is TRBV28 and J is TRBJ1-5; D remains unclear. The V gene's germline CDR1 is MDHEN and CDR2 SYDVKM. The CDR3 runs 15 residues. V lost 3 bases and J 2 bases, leaving 11 bases between the germline ends.